This is a list of T cell receptor beta chains from one sample in a study of T cell responses to AZD1222 COVID-19 vaccine. Profiled with immunoSEQ multiplex PCR; TCRdb holds only in-frame clones, not every one. Of more than 150,000 clones in the sample, 94% were seen once. The sequencing here drew on peripheral blood, taken 28 days after the second AZD1222 dose. These receptors were collected from an adult who received the AZD1222 COVID-19 vaccine. Each CDR3 is given with its conserved first and last residue. Fields, in order: V gene, D gene, clone size, J gene, CDR3 DNA, CDR3 protein. A D gene is named only where the DNA matches it firmly. Clone size, where shown, is once, few, many, or a class for clones that have expanded.

TRBV6-5,NA,NA,TRBJ1-1,TGTGCCAGCAAGGGGGTGTCTGGTACTGAAGCTTTCTTT,CASKGVSGTEAFF
TRBV5-6,NA,NA,TRBJ1-2,TGTGCCAGCTTCATCGGACTTGGAGGTGGCTACACCTTC,CASFIGLGGGYTF
TRBV10-3,TRBD1,once,TRBJ1-1,TGTGCCATCACCAGGGGACAGGGGAACACTGAAGCTTTCTTT,CAITRGQGNTEAFF
TRBV9,NA,NA,TRBJ2-1,TGTGCCAGCAGCGTAGGTGCGGGGAATTACAATGAGCAGTTCTTC,CASSVGAGNYNEQFF
TRBV27,NA,NA,TRBJ2-7,TGTGCCAGCCGTCGGGGTGTTTCCTACGAGCAGTACTTC,CASRRGVSYEQYF
TRBV6-6,NA,NA,TRBJ2-7,TGTGCCAGCAGTTACAATAGCGGCGAGCAGTACTTC,CASSYNSGEQYF
TRBV2,TRBD2,NA,TRBJ2-2,TGTGCCAGCAGTGGTAGGACTAGGAACACCGGGGAGCTGTTTTTT,CASSGRTRNTGELFF
TRBV5-1,NA,NA,TRBJ2-5,TGCGCCAGTCGTAGGGTCGTCAACCAAGAGACCCAGTACTTC,CASRRVVNQETQYF
TRBV20-1,NA,NA,TRBJ1-2,TGCAGTGCTAGTGGCATTACACTAACTAACTATGGCTACACCTTC,CSASGITLTNYGYTF
TRBV18,NA,NA,TRBJ2-7,TGTGCCAGCTCACCACCGTCAGCGAGCTCGACCTACGAGCAGTACTTC,CASSPPSASSTYEQYF
TRBV5-1,TRBD2,NA,TRBJ2-5,TGCGCCAGCAGCTTGCTACAGGGACTAGCGGGGAATCAAGAGACCCAGTACTTC,CASSLLQGLAGNQETQYF
TRBV18,TRBD2,NA,TRBJ2-1,TGTGCCAGCTCACCACCGTTAGGACTAGCGGACGACTGGAGCTCCTACAATGAGCAGTTCTTC,CASSPPLGLADDWSSYNEQFF
TRBV3-1/TRBV3-2,NA,NA,TRBJ2-7,TGTGCCAGCAGCCAATACCGGGAGCAGTACTTC,CASSQYREQYF
TRBV7-9,NA,NA,TRBJ1-3,TGTGCCAGCAGCTTAAACTTGCAAAACTCTGGAAACACCATATATTTT,CASSLNLQNSGNTIYF
TRBV18,TRBD1,NA,TRBJ1-5,TGTGCCAGCTCACTTGGACAGGGCAGCAATCAGCCCCAGCATTTT,CASSLGQGSNQPQHF
TRBV24-1,NA,NA,TRBJ2-1,TGTGCCACCACGGGGATCGGGAATGAGCAGTTCTTC,CATTGIGNEQFF
TRBV27,TRBD1,NA,TRBJ1-5,TGTGCCAGCAACCGACAGGGGCTAGGGCAGCCCCAGCATTTT,CASNRQGLGQPQHF
TRBV4-1,TRBD1,NA,TRBJ2-7,TGCGCCAGCAGCCCTAGACAGGGCTACGAGCAGTACTTC,CASSPRQGYEQYF
TRBV28,NA,NA,TRBJ1-2,TGTGCCAGCAGTTCCCCGGGACACAACTATGGCTACACCTTC,CASSSPGHNYGYTF
TRBV6-5,NA,NA,TRBJ2-1,TGTGCCAGCACCCGCCCAGCGGCCAATGAGCAGTTCTTC,CASTRPAANEQFF
TRBV2,NA,NA,TRBJ2-5,TGTGCCAGCAGGCAGGACCAAGAGACCCAGTACTTC,CASRQDQETQYF
TRBV28,TRBD1,NA,TRBJ1-2,TGTGCCAGCAGTTTATGGGAGACAGGGATCTATGGCTACACCTTC,CASSLWETGIYGYTF
TRBV18,NA,NA,TRBJ2-1,TGTGCCAGCTCACCAGTTTCTCGGGATGATGAGCAGTTCTTC,CASSPVSRDDEQFF
TRBV19,NA,NA,TRBJ1-1,TGTGCCAGTAGTATTCGGATTGAAGCTTTCTTT,CASSIRIEAFF
TRBV2,NA,NA,TRBJ1-5,TGTGCCAGCAGTGAAGGGGATGGCAATCAGCCCCAGCATTTT,CASSEGDGNQPQHF
TRBV29-1,TRBD1,NA,TRBJ1-1,TGCAGCGTCGACAGGGAGGGCACTGAAGCTTTCTTT,CSVDREGTEAFF
TRBV9,TRBD1,NA,TRBJ1-4,TGTGCCAGCAGCGTGACAGGGATTAATGAAAAACTGTTTTTT,CASSVTGINEKLFF
TRBV10-2,NA,NA,TRBJ1-1,TGCGCCAGCAGTGAATCTTTTGGGGCCGGGGCTGAAGCTTTCTTT,CASSESFGAGAEAFF
TRBV3-1/TRBV3-2,NA,NA,TRBJ2-3,TGTGCCAGCAGCCAAGAGCACGGGGCTGCTAGCACAGATACGCAGTATTTT,CASSQEHGAASTDTQYF
TRBV4-1,TRBD1,NA,TRBJ2-5,TGCGCCAGCGGAGACAGGGACCAAGAGACCCAGTACTTC,CASGDRDQETQYF
TRBV3-1/TRBV3-2,NA,NA,TRBJ2-7,TGTGCCAGCAGCCAAGGGTTTGGATGGGGCCCGCCTGGGTACTTC,CASSQGFGWGPPGYF
TRBV19,NA,NA,TRBJ1-5,TGTGCCAGTAGGACAGGCAATCAGCCCCAGCATTTT,CASRTGNQPQHF
TRBV28,TRBD1,NA,TRBJ2-7,TGTGCCAGCACGGTCCGGGACAGGGACTACGAGCAGTACTTC,CASTVRDRDYEQYF
TRBV12-3/TRBV12-4,TRBD1,NA,TRBJ1-2,TGTGCCAGCAGACCTACAGGGGGCTGGGGCTACACCTTC,CASRPTGGWGYTF
TRBV7-9,NA,NA,TRBJ1-2,TGTGCCAGCAGCTCCAGGGGCGGTACCTATGGCTACACCTTC,CASSSRGGTYGYTF
TRBV7-8,TRBD1,NA,TRBJ1-3,TGTGCCAGCAGCTACGACAGGGGGAAGGGAAACACCATATATTTT,CASSYDRGKGNTIYF
TRBV5-4,TRBD2,NA,TRBJ2-3,TGTGCCACCCGGACTAGCGGGGGTCTAATCACAGATACGCAGTATTTT,CATRTSGGLITDTQYF
TRBV19,NA,NA,TRBJ1-1,TGTGCCAGTAGTTCCCCGAACGCGGACACTGAAGCTTTCTTT,CASSSPNADTEAFF
TRBV29-1,NA,NA,TRBJ1-1,TGCAGCGCCGGGGCCACTGAAGCTTTCTTT,CSAGATEAFF
TRBV6-6,TRBD2,NA,TRBJ2-5,TGTGCCAGCAGTGAGCCCCATCTAGCGGGGGAGACCCAGTACTTC,CASSEPHLAGETQYF
TRBV2,NA,NA,TRBJ1-6,TGTGCCAGCAGTGAGCTGGGACTGTATAATTCACCCCTCCACTTT,CASSELGLYNSPLHF
TRBV24-1,NA,NA,TRBJ2-3,TGTGCCACCAGTTGGCCGGGCACAGATACGCAGTATTTT,CATSWPGTDTQYF
TRBV9,NA,NA,TRBJ2-5,TGTGCCAGCAGCGTAGGGGGAGGCCCAGAGACCCAGTACTTC,CASSVGGGPETQYF
TRBV10-1,TRBD2,NA,TRBJ2-1,TGCGCCAGCAGTGCCAGCGGGAGGAATGAGCAGTTCTTC,CASSASGRNEQFF
TRBV5-1,NA,once,TRBJ2-3,TGCGCCAGCAGCCCGACTACTCCTGGGCCAGATACGCAGTATTTT,CASSPTTPGPDTQYF
TRBV9,TRBD2,NA,TRBJ2-2,TGTGCCAGCAGCGGAGGGGTTCGGGCTAGCGGGTTTTCCGGGGAGCTGTTTTTT,CASSGGVRASGFSGELFF
TRBV7-9,NA,once,TRBJ1-6,TGTGCCAGCAGCTTAGCGATGGCAGGGGATCAAGACTCACCCCTCCACTTT,CASSLAMAGDQDSPLHF